Sequencing of this T cell receptor beta chain was carried out in a study of T cell changes during pregnancy in multiple sclerosis. The data were produced by immunoSEQ multiplex PCR, yet TCRdb's version contains in-frame clones alone and is incomplete. The repertoire consists of under 40,000 clones, with approximately 91% occurring once and the leading ten covering about 0.4%. The V gene's germline CDR1 is LGHNA and CDR2 YNFKEQ. The CDR3 has 16 amino acids. Trimming cost V 0 bases and J 8 bases; bases outside gene matches: 11. The sample in question was CD4+ T cells from peripheral blood mononuclear cells, obtained in the second trimester of pregnancy. This sequence originates from a female donor with multiple sclerosis, enrolled in a pregnancy study. The chain combines TRBV4-2 with TRBJ2-3, with 7 bases identical to TRBD2. The CDR3 DNA sequence: TGTGCCAGCAGCCAAGAGGTCGCAGCGGGGCACGGTACGCAGTATTTT. Residues: CASSQEVAAGHGTQYF.